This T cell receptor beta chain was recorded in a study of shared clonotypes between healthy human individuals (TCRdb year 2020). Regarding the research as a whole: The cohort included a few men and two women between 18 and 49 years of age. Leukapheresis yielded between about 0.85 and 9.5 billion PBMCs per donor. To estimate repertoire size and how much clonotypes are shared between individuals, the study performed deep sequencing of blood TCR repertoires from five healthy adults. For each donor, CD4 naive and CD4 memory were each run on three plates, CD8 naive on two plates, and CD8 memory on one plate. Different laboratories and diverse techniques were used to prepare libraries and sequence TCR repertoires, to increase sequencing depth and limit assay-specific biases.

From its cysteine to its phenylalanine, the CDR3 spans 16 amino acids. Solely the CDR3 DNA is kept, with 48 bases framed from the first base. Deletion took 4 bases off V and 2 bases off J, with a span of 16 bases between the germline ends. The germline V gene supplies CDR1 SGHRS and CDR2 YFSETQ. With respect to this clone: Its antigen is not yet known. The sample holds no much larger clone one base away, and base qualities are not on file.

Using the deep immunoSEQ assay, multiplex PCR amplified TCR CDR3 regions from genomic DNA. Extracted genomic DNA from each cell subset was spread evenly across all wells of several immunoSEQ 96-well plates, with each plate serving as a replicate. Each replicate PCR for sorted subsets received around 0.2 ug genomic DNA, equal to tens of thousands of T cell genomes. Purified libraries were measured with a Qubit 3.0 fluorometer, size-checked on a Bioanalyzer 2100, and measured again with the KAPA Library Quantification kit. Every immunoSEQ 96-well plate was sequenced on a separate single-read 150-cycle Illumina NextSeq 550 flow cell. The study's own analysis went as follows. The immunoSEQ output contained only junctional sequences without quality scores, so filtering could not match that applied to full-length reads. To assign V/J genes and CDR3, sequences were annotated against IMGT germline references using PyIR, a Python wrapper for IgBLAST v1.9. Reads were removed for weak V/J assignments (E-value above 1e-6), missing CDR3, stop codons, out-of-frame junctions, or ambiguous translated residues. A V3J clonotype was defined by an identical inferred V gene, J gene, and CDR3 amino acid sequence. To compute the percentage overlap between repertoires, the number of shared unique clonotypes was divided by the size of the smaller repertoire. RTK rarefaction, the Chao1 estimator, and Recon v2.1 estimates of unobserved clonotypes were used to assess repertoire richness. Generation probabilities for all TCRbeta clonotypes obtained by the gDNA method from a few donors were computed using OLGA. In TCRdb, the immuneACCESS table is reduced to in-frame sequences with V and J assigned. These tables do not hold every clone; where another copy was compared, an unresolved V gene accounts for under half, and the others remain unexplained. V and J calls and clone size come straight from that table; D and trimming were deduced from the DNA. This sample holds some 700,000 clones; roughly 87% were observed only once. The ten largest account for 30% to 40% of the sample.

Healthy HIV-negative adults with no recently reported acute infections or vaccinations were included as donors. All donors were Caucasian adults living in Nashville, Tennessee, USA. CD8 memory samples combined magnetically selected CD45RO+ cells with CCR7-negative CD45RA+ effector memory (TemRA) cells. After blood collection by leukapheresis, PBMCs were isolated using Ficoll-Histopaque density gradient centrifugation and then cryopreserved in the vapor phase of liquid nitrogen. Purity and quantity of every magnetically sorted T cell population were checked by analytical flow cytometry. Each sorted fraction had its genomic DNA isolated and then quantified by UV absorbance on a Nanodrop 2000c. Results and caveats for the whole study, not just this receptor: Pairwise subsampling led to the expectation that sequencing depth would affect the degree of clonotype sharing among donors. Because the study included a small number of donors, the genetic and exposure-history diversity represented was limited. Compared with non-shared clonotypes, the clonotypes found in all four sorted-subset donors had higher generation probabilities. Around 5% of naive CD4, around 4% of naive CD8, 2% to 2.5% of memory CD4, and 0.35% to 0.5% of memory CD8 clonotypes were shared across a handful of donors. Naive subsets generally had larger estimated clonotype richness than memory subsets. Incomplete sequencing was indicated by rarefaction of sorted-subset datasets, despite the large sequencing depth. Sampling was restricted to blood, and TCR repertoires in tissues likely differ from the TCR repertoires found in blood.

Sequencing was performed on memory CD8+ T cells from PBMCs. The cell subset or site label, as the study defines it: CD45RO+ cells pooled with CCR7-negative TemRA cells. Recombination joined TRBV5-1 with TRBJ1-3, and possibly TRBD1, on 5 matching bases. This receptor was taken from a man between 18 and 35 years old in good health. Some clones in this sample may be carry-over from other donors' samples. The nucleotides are TGCGCCAGCAGCGATAGGGGAGCTCACGCTGGAAACACCATATATTTT. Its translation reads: CASSDRGAHAGNTIYF.